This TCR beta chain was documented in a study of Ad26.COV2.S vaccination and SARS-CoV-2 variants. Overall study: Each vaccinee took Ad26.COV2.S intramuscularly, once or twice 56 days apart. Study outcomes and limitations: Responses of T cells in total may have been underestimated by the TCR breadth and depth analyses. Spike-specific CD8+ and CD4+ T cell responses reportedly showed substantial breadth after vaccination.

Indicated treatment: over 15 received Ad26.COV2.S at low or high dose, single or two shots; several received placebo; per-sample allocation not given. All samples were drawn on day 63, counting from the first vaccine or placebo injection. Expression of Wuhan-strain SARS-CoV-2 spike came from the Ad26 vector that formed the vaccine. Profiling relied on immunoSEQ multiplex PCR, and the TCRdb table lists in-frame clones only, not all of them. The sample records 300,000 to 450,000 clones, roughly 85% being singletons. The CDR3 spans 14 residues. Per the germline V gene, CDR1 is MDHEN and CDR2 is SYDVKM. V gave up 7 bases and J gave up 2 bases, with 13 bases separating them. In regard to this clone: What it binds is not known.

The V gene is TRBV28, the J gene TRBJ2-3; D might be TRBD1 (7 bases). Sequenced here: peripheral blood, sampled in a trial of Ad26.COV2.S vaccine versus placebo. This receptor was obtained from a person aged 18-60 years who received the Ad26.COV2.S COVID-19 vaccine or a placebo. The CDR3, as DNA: TGTGCCAGCATCTCAGGGGGGTTCACAGATACGCAGTATTTT. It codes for CASISGGFTDTQYF. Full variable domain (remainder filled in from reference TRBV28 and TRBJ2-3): DVKVTQSSRYLVKRTGEKVFLECVQDMDHENMFWYRQDPGLGLRLIYFSYDVKMKEKGDIPEGYSVSREKKERFSLILESASTNQTSMYLCASISGGFTDTQYFGPGTRLTVL.